The sequence of this TCR beta chain was determined in a study of blood T cells in healthy people across ages. Regarding this clonotype: Its antigen is not identified.

For the second PCR, which ran for roughly 6 to 12 cycles, a sample-barcoded 5' primer and a J-beta primer mix were used. TCRdb reprocessed the 5' RACE reads with MiXCR, giving one entry per CDR3 protein. This table has under 1 million distinct CDR3 sequences, 44% appearing once. Trimming cost V 0 bases and J 3 bases, with 6 bases left between them. The CDR3 is 14 amino acids. CDR1 and CDR2 (germline): MNHNS, SASEGT. Overall study findings and caveats: Among T cells, TCR beta diversity per million cells dropped roughly linearly as age rose. No conclusive comparison of naive versus antigen-experienced cells was possible with unsorted PBMCs.

Sequencing input: blood. The V call is TRBV6-1, the J call TRBJ1-5; no clear D. This clonotype was obtained from a man aged 55 to 70 in good health. The CDR3 spells CASSEAWVNQPQHF. The CDR3 nucleotides read TGTGCCAGCAGTGAAGCGTGGGTCAATCAGCCCCAGCATTTT.